A selection of T cell receptor beta chains follows, all from one sample in a study of CD4 T cells in relation to SARS-CoV-2 and coronaviruses. Profiling relied on immunoSEQ multiplex PCR, and the TCRdb table lists in-frame clones only, not all of them. The table includes more than 20,000 clones, around 80% detected once. The antigens these receptors bind are not known. Specimen: CD4+ T cells from PBMCs, cultured in vitro. The receptors originated from a human donor in good health. Both conserved end residues are trimmed from each CDR3. Rows give clone size only sometimes, using once, few, many, or a class for an expanded clone.

j_gene	v_gene	abundance	len	CDR3aa
TRBJ2-3	TRBV6-2/TRBV6-3	-	15	ASSYSLRAGGTDTQY
TRBJ2-1	TRBV3-1/TRBV3-2	once	16	ASSQPSAGGDSYNEQF
TRBJ1-6	TRBV19	few	14	ASRLSGQNGGSPLH
TRBJ1-3	TRBV18	few	15	ASSPGTHRSSGNTIY
TRBJ2-2	TRBV24-1	-	12	ATSDPGQAGELF
TRBJ1-5	TRBV20-1	-	10	SASWGNQPQH
TRBJ2-7	TRBV30	-	14	AWSVYLRGQNYEQY
TRBJ2-2	TRBV11-2	-	14	ASSFTDGRNTGELF
TRBJ2-2	TRBV3-1/TRBV3-2	-	13	ASSQDVRRAGELF
TRBJ1-1	TRBV18	few	11	ASSPGDERGAF
TRBJ1-2	TRBV27	once	17	ASSLSRSGRARDLYGYT
TRBJ1-2	TRBV5-6	-	10	ASSLQQGGYT
TRBJ2-7	TRBV2	few	12	ASSPTVSSYEQY
TRBJ2-1	TRBV2	-	11	ASSSLREAEQF
TRBJ1-1	TRBV29-1	-	12	SVEPGTVVGGAF
TRBJ2-5	TRBV18	-	13	ASSSRAGVEETQY
TRBJ2-3	TRBV12-5	-	12	ASGLVRGRDTQY
TRBJ1-2	TRBV13	-	12	ASSLGPGQGGYT
TRBJ2-2	TRBV6-4	-	14	ASSDCGLMNTGELF
TRBJ2-7	TRBV18	-	13	ASSPGTGFSYEQY
TRBJ2-5	TRBV7-3	-	12	ASSLRGGEETQY
TRBJ1-1	TRBV12-5	few	13	ASGGDRAVNTEAF
TRBJ1-2	TRBV3-1/TRBV3-2	few	13	ASSPLTGGDYGYT
TRBJ2-3	TRBV7-3	few	12	ASSLRSSPDTQY
TRBJ2-2	TRBV19	-	13	ASSLTDGLSGELF
TRBJ1-1	TRBV7-3	few	12	ASSLGQSNTEAF
TRBJ2-3	TRBV24-1	once	14	ATSDIGTATTDTQY
TRBJ2-2	TRBV9	once	15	ASSVTLTSGSLGELF
TRBJ2-7	TRBV12-5	-	13	ASGLVSGSIYEQY
TRBJ2-6	TRBV7-9	-	13	ASTRQHYGANVLT
TRBJ2-2	TRBV7-7	-	11	ASRTGGGGELF
TRBJ2-1	TRBV6-1	-	15	ASSVPLRTRPHNEQF
TRBJ1-1	TRBV6-5	once	12	ASSYTRQGGRAF
TRBJ2-5	TRBV10-3	-	12	AISDRRGGETQY
TRBJ2-2	TRBV27	-	12	ASSPTWNTGELF
TRBJ2-7	TRBV6-2/TRBV6-3	-	13	ASSYRTSPGYEQY